The rows below give T cell receptor beta chains drawn from one sample of a study of a mutant IDH1 vaccine in newly diagnosed glioma. The antigens for these receptors are not known. Clones were sequenced by immunoSEQ multiplex PCR, and TCRdb holds only the in-frame ones, with some missing. The sample yields around 94,000 clones, 89% seen once. The source was PBMCs, collected from a glioma patient whose treatment included an IDH1 peptide vaccine. The source of these receptors is a woman between 50 and 59 years old with glioma. CDR3s include the opening cysteine and the closing phenylalanine or tryptophan. A D gene is named only where the DNA matches it firmly. Rows may omit the clone size; those that give it use once, few, many or a size class.

cdr3_nt,cdr3_aa,d_call,j_call,v_call,clone_size
TGTGCCAGCAGGGGAACAATCAATGAGCAGTTCTTC,CASRGTINEQFF,-,TRBJ2-1,TRBV6-1,-
TGTGCCAGCAAACAGGGGGGTTCTGGCGAGCAGTACTTC,CASKQGGSGEQYF,TRBD1,TRBJ2-7,TRBV28,-
TGTGCCAGCAGCTCGTACAGGGGAGCGGTCACGGGTCGCAATGAGCAGTTCTTC,CASSSYRGAVTGRNEQFF,TRBD1,TRBJ2-1,TRBV7-6,-
TGCAGCGCCCGCACTGAGGTGGAGACCCAGTACTTC,CSARTEVETQYF,-,TRBJ2-5,TRBV29-1,-
TGTGCCAGCAGCTTAATCCAACTAGCGGGTCCGAGCTCCTACAATGAGCAGTTCTTC,CASSLIQLAGPSSYNEQFF,TRBD2,TRBJ2-1,TRBV7-3,-
TGTGCCAGCAGTTTAGAGCTAGCGGGATTGAGAGAGACCCAGTACTTC,CASSLELAGLRETQYF,TRBD2,TRBJ2-5,TRBV28,-
TGTGCCAGCAGCCACAGGGGAGATGAAAAACTGTTTTTT,CASSHRGDEKLFF,TRBD1,TRBJ1-4,TRBV5-4,once
TGTGCCATCAGTGAGTCGAACGCCCTGAACACTGAAGCTTTCTTT,CAISESNALNTEAFF,-,TRBJ1-1,TRBV10-3,-
TGTGCCAGCAGTTCCGGGACTAGCGTGACGTACTTC,CASSSGTSVTYF,TRBD2,TRBJ2-7,TRBV6-5,-
TGTGCCAGCAGGATACAGGGGGCCGGCTATGGCTACACCTTC,CASRIQGAGYGYTF,TRBD1,TRBJ1-2,TRBV28,-
TGTGCCAGCAGCTTTGGTAGCGGGAGGAGCACAGATACGCAGTATTTT,CASSFGSGRSTDTQYF,TRBD2,TRBJ2-3,TRBV7-3,-
TGTGCTAGTGGTTTGGGACAGTATAGCAATCAGCCCCAGCATTTT,CASGLGQYSNQPQHF,-,TRBJ1-5,TRBV12-5,-
TGTGCCAGTAGTATCAAGGGTAGCAATCAGCCCCAGCATTTT,CASSIKGSNQPQHF,-,TRBJ1-5,TRBV19,-
TGTGCCAGCAGTCCTGGACTAGCTGGGGAGACCCAGTACTTC,CASSPGLAGETQYF,TRBD2,TRBJ2-5,TRBV6-5,once
TGTGCCAGTGGTTCGTGGGGGCGCACTGAAGCTTTCTTT,CASGSWGRTEAFF,-,TRBJ1-1,TRBV6-1,-
TGTGCCAGCAGTTTGTCTCGGGGGGCGCAGTATTTT,CASSLSRGAQYF,TRBD2,TRBJ2-3,TRBV27,-
TGTGCCAGCAGCTTAGCCGGGACATACTCCTACGAGCAGTACTTC,CASSLAGTYSYEQYF,-,TRBJ2-7,TRBV7-9,-
TGTGCCAGCATGGGGGGGGCTAGTGAAAAACTGTTTTTT,CASMGGASEKLFF,-,TRBJ1-4,TRBV6-6,-
TGCGCCAGCAGCTTGTTCACAGCGTCCTATGGCTACACCTTC,CASSLFTASYGYTF,-,TRBJ1-2,TRBV5-1,once
TGTGCCAGCCAACCCGGGGACAGGGGGCCGAAGACCCAGTACTTC,CASQPGDRGPKTQYF,TRBD1,TRBJ2-5,TRBV9,once
TGTGCCAGCTCACCACCCCGGGCCGAGAACACTGAAGCTTTCTTT,CASSPPRAENTEAFF,-,TRBJ1-1,TRBV18,-
TGTGCCAGCAGCTTAGGCTGGAGCAATCAGCCCCAGCATTTT,CASSLGWSNQPQHF,-,TRBJ1-5,TRBV11-2,-
TGTGCCAGCACCCCACAGGGGAGGTACGGCTACACCTTC,CASTPQGRYGYTF,TRBD1,TRBJ1-2,TRBV28,-
TGTGCCAGCAGTTTAGGGCGAAGGGGAATCAATCAGCCCCAGCATTTT,CASSLGRRGINQPQHF,-,TRBJ1-5,TRBV28,once
TGCAGCGTTGAATCCACGAGCTCCTACAATGAGCAGTTCTTC,CSVESTSSYNEQFF,-,TRBJ2-1,TRBV29-1,-
TGTGCCAGCAGCGTTGAGGGGCGTAGCAATCAGCCCCAGCATTTT,CASSVEGRSNQPQHF,-,TRBJ1-5,TRBV9,once
TGTGCCAGTAGTACCCGGACTAGCGGGAGGGCCGCGAACATTCAGTACTTC,CASSTRTSGRAANIQYF,TRBD2,TRBJ2-4,TRBV19,-
TGTGCCAGCAGTGAATGGGGAAACACCATATATTTT,CASSEWGNTIYF,-,TRBJ1-3,TRBV25-1,-
TGTGCCAGCAGCGTGACGGCGGATCAAGAGACCCAGTACTTC,CASSVTADQETQYF,-,TRBJ2-5,TRBV9,-
TGTGCCACCAGCAGAGATTTCCCCGGACAGCACGTGGGCTACACCTTC,CATSRDFPGQHVGYTF,-,TRBJ1-2,TRBV15,-
TGTGCCAGCAGTGATCGACGGCTCGGGAGTAACATTCAGTACTTC,CASSDRRLGSNIQYF,-,TRBJ2-4,TRBV27,few
TGCGCCAGCAGCTTGGTTCCAAAGGCCGGGGAGCTGTTTTTT,CASSLVPKAGELFF,-,TRBJ2-2,TRBV5-1,few
TGTGCCAGCAGTCCCTTCACAGGGGGGCACTATGGCTACACCTTC,CASSPFTGGHYGYTF,TRBD1,TRBJ1-2,TRBV28,-
TGTGCCAGCCGCCCTTGGACAGGGGGCGCAGTGCAGTACTTC,CASRPWTGGAVQYF,TRBD1,TRBJ2-7,TRBV27,-
TGTGCCAGCAGCTTGACAGGGGTTCCCTACGAGCAGTACTTC,CASSLTGVPYEQYF,TRBD1,TRBJ2-7,TRBV7-9,once
TGTGCCAGCAGTGAATGGCAGGCCTACCCGAACGACGAGCAGTACTTC,CASSEWQAYPNDEQYF,-,TRBJ2-7,TRBV6-1,-
TGCGCCAGCAGCTTGGAGGTCTCTAGCGGGAGGGCGGGCACAGATACGCAGTATTTT,CASSLEVSSGRAGTDTQYF,TRBD2,TRBJ2-3,TRBV5-1,-
TGTGCCAGCTCACCACCCCCAATGACAGGTCCTTACACCGGGGAGCTGTTTTTT,CASSPPPMTGPYTGELFF,-,TRBJ2-2,TRBV18,-
TGTGCCAGCAGCTTAGGATTTCGACAGGGACGCACCGGGGAGCTGTTTTTT,CASSLGFRQGRTGELFF,TRBD1,TRBJ2-2,TRBV7-9,few
TGTGCCATCAGTGACCGAGCGGGAGCGGCAGATACGCAGTATTTT,CAISDRAGAADTQYF,TRBD2,TRBJ2-3,TRBV10-3,-
TGTGCCAGCAGTGGGGGGAGCGAGGGCTACCAAGAGACCCAGTACTTC,CASSGGSEGYQETQYF,-,TRBJ2-5,TRBV28,-
TGTGCCAGTAGTTCGGGGGCGTTCGGTAATTCACCCCTCCACTTT,CASSSGAFGNSPLHF,-,TRBJ1-6,TRBV19,-
TGTGCCAGCACGCCTTCATCACAGGGGCGTGGCACTGAAGCTTTCTTT,CASTPSSQGRGTEAFF,TRBD1,TRBJ1-1,TRBV28,-
TGTGCCAGCAGCCCCCGTGGAGGGAACTATGGCTACACCTTC,CASSPRGGNYGYTF,-,TRBJ1-2,TRBV7-8,-
TGCAGTGCTAGAGTGGAGGGTGAAGCTTTCTTT,CSARVEGEAFF,-,TRBJ1-1,TRBV20-1,once
TGCGCCAGCAGCCAAGTGAGGGCTGGAAACACCATATATTTT,CASSQVRAGNTIYF,-,TRBJ1-3,TRBV4-1,-
TGTGCCAGCAGTTCGCAGGGAAGAGCTTTCTTT,CASSSQGRAFF,-,TRBJ1-1,TRBV2,-
TGTGCCAGCAGTGAAGGGGTCGGGGGAGATGAGCAGTTCTTC,CASSEGVGGDEQFF,-,TRBJ2-1,TRBV6-4,few